Presented here are 5 T cell receptor beta chains from one specimen sequenced in a study of blood T cell repertoires in COVID-19. Repertoires were generated with immunoSEQ multiplex PCR, while TCRdb's copy carries only in-frame clones and drops some. The table shows hundreds of thousands of clones, with approximately 86% occurring only once. Sequences were obtained from peripheral blood. The receptors come from a woman in her twenties or thirties with COVID-19, enrolled during active disease.

V and J are TRBV30 and TRBJ1-1, with a possible D match to TRBD1 (6 bases). The V end was cut by 2 bases, the J end by 0 bases, with 13 bases between. This CDR3 region has 15 residues. The V gene's germline CDR1 is GTSNPN and CDR2 SVGIG (reference sequence). The DNA of the CDR3 is TGTGCCTGGAGTCCCAGGGGCGGATTGAACACTGAAGCTTTCTTT. Translation: CAWSPRGGLNTEAFF.

As to this clone: This specimen includes other DNA sequences encoding the same CDR3. J is TRBJ1-5 and V is TRBV12-3 or TRBV12-4; D call uncertain. The CDR3 sequence is 13 residues long. The V end was cut by 4 bases, the J end by 0 bases, with 4 bases between. In nucleotides, the CDR3 is TGTGCCAGCAGTTCGTATAGCAATCAGCCCCAGCATTTT. Translated: CASSSYSNQPQHF.

V gene TRBV9 combines with J gene TRBJ1-2; the D is unclear. V lost 0 bases, J lost 6 bases, and 12 bases lay in between. In germline, CDR1 is SGDLS, CDR2 YYNGEE. This CDR3 is built from 14 residues. This chain's CDR3 is CASSVDGFTDGYTF. In nucleotides, the CDR3 is TGTGCCAGCAGCGTAGACGGGTTTACGGATGGCTACACCTTC.

The chain uses TRBV9 and TRBJ1-3, with D tentatively TRBD1 (6 bases). Germline V lookup: CDR1 SGDLS, CDR2 YYNGEE. CDR3 length: 12 amino acids. Deletions cut 3 bases from V and 6 bases from J, with 7 bases between. The DNA for the CDR3 is TGTGCCAGCAGCGAGGGGGAAAACACCATATATTTT. Translated: CASSEGENTIYF.

The sample holds one count of this clone. The chain couples TRBV4-3 to TRBJ2-5; 9 positions agree with TRBD2. The CDR3 is 17 residues long. V was pared by 0 bases and J by 5 bases, with 10 bases of the junction left unmatched. The V gene's germline CDR1 is LGHNA and CDR2 YSLEER. The CDR3 bases are TGCGCCAGCAGCCAAGATCACAGCGGGGGGCCCGGGGAGACCCAGTACTTC. Its translation: CASSQDHSGGPGETQYF.